The source of this T cell receptor beta chain is a study of CD8+CD57+ T cells in acquired aplastic anemia. Study as a whole: When averaged, DNA from sorted CD4+ and CD8+ cells came to approximately 3 ug.

The study's findings and limits: Around 27 sequences, all CD8+ CDR3, were shared between patients and controls.

CDR3 and TCR beta VDJ profiling relied on a genomic DNA template. TCRdb reprocessed the reads via MiXCR and lists one record per CDR3 protein. The data hold 200,000 to 250,000 distinct CDR3 sequences, with over 60% observed a single time. As for this clonotype: No antigen is known for it.

The source is a human donor in good health. Sequenced material: sorted CD4+, CD8+, or CD8+CD57+ T cells (not recorded which) from PBMCs.

The CDR3 region has the DNA TGCGCCAGCAGCTTTACGATATCCACAGATACGCAGTATTTT. Translated, it gives CASSFTISTDTQYF. The gene calls are TRBV5-1 and TRBJ2-3; D is unresolved. The CDR3 runs 14 residues. Trimming shortened V by 2 bases and J by 2 bases, and 9 bases separated the two germline ends. CDR1 is SGHRS and CDR2 is YFSETQ in the germline V gene. The full variable domain, rest sourced from reference TRBV5-1 and TRBJ2-3, is KAGVTQTPRYLIKTRGQQVTLSCSPISGHRSVSWYQQTPGQGLQFLFEYFSETQRNKGNFPGRFSGRQFSNSRSEMNVSTLELGDSALYLCASSFTISTDTQYFGPGTRLTVL.